Listed below are T cell receptor beta chains from one sample, sequenced in a study of cytomegalovirus exposure and HLA in healthy donors. Measured with immunoSEQ multiplex PCR; TCRdb has only the in-frame clones, and not every one. The repertoire holds about 210,000 clones, about four fifths seen once, with around 3.5% in the top ten. Input material: PBMCs. The receptors were gathered from a man aged 40-55 years in good health and CMV-seropositive. Both conserved end residues are part of each CDR3. The D gene is left open where the match is weak. A clone size is listed for some rows: how often the clone was seen (once, few, many), or a class if it is expanded.

CDR3,DNA,D,size,length,V,J
CASSYGTSRETQYF,TGTGCCAGCAGTTACGGGACTAGTAGAGAGACCCAGTACTTC,TRBD2,-,14,TRBV6-6,TRBJ2-5
CASSQGPGQSINQPQHF,TGCGCCAGCAGCCAAGGACCGGGACAGTCGATCAATCAGCCCCAGCATTTT,TRBD1,-,17,TRBV4-3,TRBJ1-5
CASSLTGGRNQPQHF,TGCGCCAGCAGTTTGACAGGGGGCAGGAATCAGCCCCAGCATTTT,TRBD1,-,15,TRBV5-1,TRBJ1-5
CASSTTSGEEDTQYF,TGTGCCAGCAGCACCACTAGCGGGGAGGAAGATACGCAGTATTTT,TRBD2,-,15,TRBV7-9,TRBJ2-3
CASSPGGSQETQYF,TGCGCCAGCAGTCCCGGAGGGTCCCAAGAGACCCAGTACTTC,-,-,14,TRBV5-1,TRBJ2-5
CASSLMRERDEQFF,TGTGCCAGCAGTTTAATGAGGGAGCGGGATGAGCAGTTCTTC,-,few,14,TRBV28,TRBJ2-1
CASRGQGWTGELFF,TGTGCCAGTCGGGGACAGGGTTGGACCGGGGAGCTGTTTTTT,TRBD1,-,14,TRBV6-4,TRBJ2-2
CASSAQGNTEAFF,TGTGCCAGCAGCGCACAGGGGAACACTGAAGCTTTCTTT,-,-,13,TRBV7-3,TRBJ1-1
CASSGGDRNSPLHF,TGTGCCAGCAGTGGTGGTGACAGAAATTCACCCCTCCACTTT,-,-,14,TRBV6-5,TRBJ1-6
CSVAGGFGNEQFF,TGCAGCGTTGCAGGAGGGTTTGGGAATGAGCAGTTCTTC,-,-,13,TRBV29-1,TRBJ2-1
CASSPGLAGVSYNEQFF,TGTGCCAGCAGTCCAGGACTAGCGGGTGTCTCCTACAATGAGCAGTTCTTC,TRBD2,-,17,TRBV28,TRBJ2-1
CAWMHRKGANVLTF,TGTGCCTGGATGCACAGAAAAGGGGCCAACGTCCTGACTTTC,-,-,14,TRBV30,TRBJ2-6
CAISEQGVGQPQHF,TGTGCCATCAGTGAGCAGGGGGTAGGTCAGCCCCAGCATTTT,TRBD1,-,14,TRBV10-3,TRBJ1-5
CASSPRPAGSDTQYF,TGTGCCAGCAGCCCCCGTCCAGCGGGATCAGATACGCAGTATTTT,TRBD2,-,15,TRBV7-2,TRBJ2-3
CASRRGGGAQSYSPLHF,TGTGCCAGCAGGAGGGGCGGAGGGGCGCAGTCTTATTCACCCCTCCACTTT,-,few,17,TRBV25-1,TRBJ1-6
CASSEVDSNSPLHF,TGTGCCAGCAGTGAAGTAGACAGCAATTCACCCCTCCACTTT,-,-,14,TRBV6-1,TRBJ1-6